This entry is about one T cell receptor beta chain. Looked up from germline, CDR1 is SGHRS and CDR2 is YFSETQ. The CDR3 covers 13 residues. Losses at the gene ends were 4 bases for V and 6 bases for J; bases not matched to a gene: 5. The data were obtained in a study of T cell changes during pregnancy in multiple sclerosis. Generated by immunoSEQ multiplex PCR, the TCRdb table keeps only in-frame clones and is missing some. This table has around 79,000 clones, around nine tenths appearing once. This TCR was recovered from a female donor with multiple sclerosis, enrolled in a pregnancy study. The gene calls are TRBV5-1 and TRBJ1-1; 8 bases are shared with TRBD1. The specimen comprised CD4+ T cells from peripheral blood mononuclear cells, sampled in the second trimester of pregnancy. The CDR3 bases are TGCGCCAGCAGCCAAGAACAGGGGGCTGAAGCTTTCTTT. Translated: CASSQEQGAEAFF. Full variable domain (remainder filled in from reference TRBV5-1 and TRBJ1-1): KAGVTQTPRYLIKTRGQQVTLSCSPISGHRSVSWYQQTPGQGLQFLFEYFSETQRNKGNFPGRFSGRQFSNSRSEMNVSTLELGDSALYLCASSQEQGAEAFFGQGTRLTVV.